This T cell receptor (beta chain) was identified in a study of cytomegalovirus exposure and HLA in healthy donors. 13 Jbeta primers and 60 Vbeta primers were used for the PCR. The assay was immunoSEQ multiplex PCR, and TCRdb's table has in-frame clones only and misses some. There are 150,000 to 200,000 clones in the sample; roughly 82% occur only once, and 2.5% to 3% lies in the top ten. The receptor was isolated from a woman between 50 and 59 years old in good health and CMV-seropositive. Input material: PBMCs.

The CDR3 DNA follows: TGTGCCAGCAGGTCAAGCGGGGGATTCACAGATACGCAGTATTTT. Its translation is CASRSSGGFTDTQYF. The rearrangement links TRBV2 to TRBJ2-3, with 8 bases lining up with TRBD2. The J segment lost 2 bases and the V segment lost 6 bases, leaving 7 bases of the junction unmatched. The CDR3 sequence is 15 residues long. The germline CDR1 and CDR2 sequences are SNHLY and FYNNEI.